These 16 T cell receptor beta chains were sequenced from one sample in a study of T cell repertoires in cytomegalovirus infection. A single record per CDR3 protein comes from TCRdb applying MiXCR to the reads. Here the sample spans over 200,000 distinct CDR3 sequences, about 13% being singletons. Sequenced sample: PBMCs. Receptors were obtained from a human donor in good health (CMV status not recorded). Some clones in this sample may be carry-over from other donors' samples.

J is TRBJ1-1 and V is TRBV20-1; D is undetermined. This CDR3 contains 11 residues. Germline lookup yields CDR1 DFQATT and CDR2 SNEGSKA (reference sequence). The ends were cut back, 2 bases at V and 9 bases at J, with 10 bases in the middle. The CDR3 loop reads CSARTDRKAFF. CDR3 nucleotides: TGCAGTGCTAGAACCGACCGGAAAGCTTTCTTT.

This clonotype was recorded at least ten times. The genes are TRBV28 and TRBJ1-1; the D gene is possibly TRBD1 (6 bases). Per germline, CDR1 MDHEN and CDR2 SYDVKM. The V end was cut by 6 bases, the J end by 5 bases, with 19 bases between. The CDR3 extends over 15 amino acids. CDR3 residues: CASSRSNRQATEAFF. The CDR3 DNA is TGTGCCAGCAGCCGAAGTAACAGACAGGCTACTGAAGCTTTCTTT. Complete variable domain (other parts from reference TRBV28 and TRBJ1-1): DVKVTQSSRYLVKRTGEKVFLECVQDMDHENMFWYRQDPGLGLRLIYFSYDVKMKEKGDIPEGYSVSREKKERFSLILESASTNQTSMYLCASSRSNRQATEAFFGQGTRLTVV.

This clonotype was seen many times. The gene calls are TRBV7-3 and TRBJ2-3; possible D gene TRBD2, 7 bases. The length of the CDR3 is 14 residues. Germline loops: CDR1 SGHTA, CDR2 FQGTGA. Trimming removed 2 bases from V and 8 bases from J, with 14 bases in between. The CDR3 loop reads CASSLQRDKSTQYF. In DNA form, the CDR3 reads TGTGCCAGCAGCTTACAGCGGGACAAATCTACGCAGTATTTT.

This chain joins TRBV23-1 and TRBJ1-5, with D perhaps TRBD1 (6 bases). TRBV23-1 is flagged as an ORF with uncertain function. The CDR3 totals 15 residues. The V and J ends lost 11 bases and 3 bases respectively, with 20 bases between them. CDR3: CAVGRGGGTNQPQHF. The CDR3 bases are TGCGCCGTAGGAAGGGGAGGGGGTACCAATCAGCCCCAGCATTTT.

In its sample, this clonotype was seen a few times. The chain is built from TRBV15 and TRBJ2-1; 12 nucleotides agree with TRBD2. CDR1 and CDR2 (germline): LNHNV, YYDKDF (reference sequence). This CDR3 comprises 16 residues. With 5 bases clipped from V and 6 bases from J, the junction kept 8 bases outside the gene matches. CDR3 DNA: TGTGCCACCAGCGGTATGACTAGCGGGAGTTCCAATGAGCAGTTCTTC. Translated, it gives CATSGMTSGSSNEQFF. Using reference TRBV15 and TRBJ2-1 for the parts outside the CDR3, the full variable domain is DAMVIQNPRYQVTQFGKPVTLSCSQTLNHNVMYWYQQKSSQAPKLLFHYYDKDFNNEADTPDNFQSRRPNTSFCFLDIRSPGLGDTAMYLCATSGMTSGSSNEQFFGPGTRLTVL.

This clonotype occurred a few times. The chain couples TRBV20-1 to TRBJ2-3, with 8 bases that match TRBD2. V trimming: 3 bases; J trimming: 6 bases; junction bases outside the gene matches: 17. The CDR3 consists of 17 residues. Germline-derived CDR1 and CDR2 are DFQATT and SNEGSKA (reference sequence). The DNA of the CDR3 is TGCAGTGCTAGCGGGGCGGTGAGCGGGAGAGTCGGGGATACGCAGTATTTT. Translated: CSASGAVSGRVGDTQYF.

Ten or more counts support this clonotype. The V and J genes are TRBV4-1 and TRBJ1-4; a possible D gene is TRBD1 (5 bases). V was pared by 0 bases and J by 7 bases, with 12 bases between. The CDR3 has 15 amino acids. Germline V gene data show CDR1 as MGHRA and CDR2 as YSYEKL. This chain's CDR3 is CASSQDSGATEKLFF. The CDR3 DNA is TGCGCCAGCAGCCAAGACTCCGGGGCGACTGAAAAACTGTTTTTT.

This clonotype occurred many times. J is TRBJ2-5 and V is TRBV7-2, with D uncertain. Germline CDR1 and CDR2: SGHTA and FQGNSA. The CDR3 is 10 residues long. V gave up 3 bases and J gave up 7 bases, with 3 bases separating them. The CDR3 loop is CASSFTTQYF. The CDR3 DNA follows: TGTGCCAGCAGCTTCACGACCCAGTACTTC.

This clonotype came up many times. The chain has TRBV7-3 and TRBJ1-1; TRBD1 matches at 7 bases. Germline V CDR1 and CDR2: SGHTA, FQGTGA. This CDR3 region has 14 residues. The trim removed 4 bases at V and 4 bases at J, leaving 6 bases unmatched. The CDR3 region has the DNA TGTGCCAGCAGCTCGACAGGGTATAGCACTGAAGCTTTCTTT. Its protein is CASSSTGYSTEAFF.

This clonotype was picked up many times. V usage is TRBV7-2 and J usage is TRBJ2-5; no clear D. The germline V gene has CDR1 SGHTA and CDR2 FQGNSA. The CDR3 contains 16 residues. V was trimmed by 3 bases and J by 0 bases, leaving 14 bases between them. The CDR3 coding sequence is TGTGCCAGCAGCTTTATTAGGGCAACGTACCAAGAGACCCAGTACTTC. Translated, it gives CASSFIRATYQETQYF.

This clonotype was detected a few times. This chain connects TRBV12-5 to TRBJ2-3; 9 nucleotides line up with TRBD2. V lost 1 base and J lost 6; bases outside the gene matches: 17. The CDR3 consists of 19 residues. Per germline, CDR1 LGHNT and CDR2 FRNRAP. As DNA, the CDR3 is TGTGCTAGTGGTTTGGCACCCCGGTGGCGGGAGGGCCGACGGGATACGCAGTATTTT. Translating it yields CASGLAPRWREGRRDTQYF.

This clonotype was detected many times. The V call is TRBV28, the J call TRBJ1-1; D is ambiguous. The CDR3 sequence is 12 residues long. CDR1 is MDHEN and CDR2 is SYDVKM in the germline V gene. The V end was cut by 10 bases, the J end by 2 bases, with 11 bases between. In nucleotides, the CDR3 is TGTGCCACCATACCTTTAAACACTGAAGCTTTCTTT. This codes for CATIPLNTEAFF.

This clonotype was found a few times. V gene TRBV15 combines with J gene TRBJ2-6, with D possibly matching TRBD2 (5 bases). Trimming took off 4 bases at V and 0 bases at J, with 7 bases between the two ends. The CDR3 sequence is 15 residues long. Germline-derived CDR1 and CDR2 are LNHNV and YYDKDF (reference sequence). The CDR3 reads CATSTGISGANVLTF. For the CDR3, the DNA is TGTGCCACCAGCACCGGGATCTCTGGGGCCAACGTCCTGACTTTC.

This clonotype was detected a few times. The genes are TRBV28 and TRBJ1-3; D unclear. Germline V gene lookup returns CDR1 MDHEN and CDR2 SYDVKM. The CDR3 spans 14 residues. Trimming cost V 3 bases and J 4 bases, with 10 bases left between them. In DNA, the CDR3 is TGTGCCAGCAGTTTGGGTGGGCAAGGAAACACCATATATTTT. Its translation: CASSLGGQGNTIYF.

The chain couples TRBV7-3 to TRBJ1-1; D is ambiguous. This CDR3 has 13 residues. Germline V lookup: CDR1 SGHTA, CDR2 FQGTGA. Trimming shortened V by 4 bases and J by 3 bases, and 9 bases separated the two germline ends. The CDR3 is CASSSTADTEAFF. In DNA, the CDR3 is TGTGCCAGCAGCTCAACCGCGGACACTGAAGCTTTCTTT.

This clonotype was counted at least ten times. The gene calls are TRBV7-8 and TRBJ1-5; a possible D gene is TRBD1 (6 bases). Germline lookup yields CDR1 SGHVS and CDR2 FQNEAQ. With 4 bases removed from V and 11 bases from J, the gap between germline ends came to 21 bases. The CDR3 extends over 15 amino acids. Here the CDR3 reads CASSYTQTQAGAQHF. The CDR3 region has the DNA TGTGCCAGCAGCTACACACAAACACAAGCAGGGGCCCAGCATTTT.